Reported below is one T cell receptor beta chain. Its antigen is not identified. Per the germline V gene, CDR1 is LNHDA and CDR2 is SQIVND (reference sequence). V lost 3 bases and J 6 bases, leaving 8 bases between the germline ends. CDR3 length: 12 amino acids. The sample originates from a study of OX40 agonist ivuxolimab in advanced cancers. Study-wide context: Three patients got partial responses; one had hepatocellular carcinoma and two had cutaneous melanoma.

Repertoires were generated with immunoSEQ multiplex PCR, while TCRdb's copy carries only in-frame clones and drops some. Counted here are roughly 91,000 clones, 90% to 96% occurring once; the ten biggest clones make up roughly 2%. Study-wide results and caveats: Clonal expansion from baseline to week 6 occurred in both CD4+ and CD8+ T cells.

The receptor was derived from an adult with an advanced solid tumor such as melanoma, head and neck, liver or kidney cancer. Source: CD4+ or CD8+ T cells sorted from blood, taken in a trial of the OX40 agonist ivuxolimab. The chain couples TRBV19 to TRBJ1-2; TRBD1 might be the D (5 bases). The CDR3 DNA sequence: TGTGCCAGTAGTATGCTAGGGGATGGCTACACCTTC. It specifies CASSMLGDGYTF.